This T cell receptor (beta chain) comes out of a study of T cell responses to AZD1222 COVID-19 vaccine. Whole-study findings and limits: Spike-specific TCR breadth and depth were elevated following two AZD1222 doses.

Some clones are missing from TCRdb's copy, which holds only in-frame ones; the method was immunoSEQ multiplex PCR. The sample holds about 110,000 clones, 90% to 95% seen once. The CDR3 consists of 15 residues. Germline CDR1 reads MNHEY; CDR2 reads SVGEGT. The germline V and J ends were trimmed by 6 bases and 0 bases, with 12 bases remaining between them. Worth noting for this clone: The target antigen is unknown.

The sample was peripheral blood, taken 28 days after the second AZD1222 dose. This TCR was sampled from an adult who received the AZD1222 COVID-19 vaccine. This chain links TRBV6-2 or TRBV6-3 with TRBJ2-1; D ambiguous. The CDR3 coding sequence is TGTGCCAGCAGGCCTAACTGGCTCTCCTACAATGAGCAGTTCTTC. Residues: CASRPNWLSYNEQFF.